The TCR beta chain under discussion was sequenced for a study of T-cell reconstitution after alpha-beta-depleted transplantation in children. Trimming took 0 bases from V and 4 from J, leaving 9 bases between them. Germline CDR1 SGHDN, CDR2 FVKESK. This CDR3 is built from 14 residues. Unique molecular identifiers were used to barcode this TCRbeta library. Each CDR3 protein is one row after TCRdb ran MiXCR on the PCR reads. The sample consists of some 550,000 distinct CDR3 sequences, 18% of them appearing once. The input for sequencing was PBMCs from the stem cell graft donor, taken from the stem cell graft. The chain recombines TRBV14 with TRBJ1-2; D is undetermined. The TCR comes from a human donor who donated a stem cell graft to a child with acute lymphoblastic leukemia. Here the CDR3 DNA reads TGTGCCAGCAGCCAAGAAGTGAGTCCCTATGGCTACACCTTC. Its translation: CASSQEVSPYGYTF.